The 22 T cell receptor beta chains below come from one sample, sequenced in a study of OX40 agonist ivuxolimab in advanced cancers. Only in-frame clones appear in the TCRdb table, and some are missing; sequencing was by immunoSEQ multiplex PCR. The table lists 50,000 to 75,000 clones, roughly 92% of them singletons. The material sequenced was CD4+ or CD8+ T cells sorted from blood, taken in a trial of the OX40 agonist ivuxolimab. The receptors derive from an adult with an advanced solid tumor such as melanoma, head and neck, liver or kidney cancer.

The rearrangement links TRBV5-4 to TRBJ2-7; TRBD2 might be the D (5 bases). Trimming stripped 4 bases from V and 3 bases from J, with 5 bases between. The CDR3 has 11 residues. Germline V gene data show CDR1 as SGHNT and CDR2 as YYREEE (reference sequence). The CDR3 is CASSRDYEQYF. CDR3 nucleotides: TGTGCCAGCAGCCGGGACTACGAGCAGTACTTC.

The V and J genes are TRBV27 and TRBJ1-2; 8 bases are shared with TRBD1. CDR3 size: 14 residues. J gave up 3 bases and V 8 bases, and 8 bases lay outside the gene matches. Looked up from germline, CDR1 is MNHEY and CDR2 is SMNVEV (reference sequence). The CDR3 region has the DNA TGTGCCAGCTGCCCCGCAGGGGGCTACTATGGCTACACCTTC. Amino acid sequence: CASCPAGGYYGYTF.

CDR3 loop: CATSQGGEQYF. CDR3 bases: TGTGCCACGTCGCAGGGGGGCGAGCAGTACTTC. The chain couples TRBV28 to TRBJ2-7; a weak D match, TRBD1 (7 bases). V was pared by 10 bases and J by 6 bases, with 13 bases between. Germline V gene data show CDR1 as MDHEN and CDR2 as SYDVKM. CDR3 length: 11 amino acids.

This clone was seen just once. J is TRBJ1-6 and V is TRBV6-5; D is unresolved. The CDR3 spans 16 residues. Per the germline V gene, CDR1 is MNHEY and CDR2 is SVGAGI. Deletions cut 0 bases from V and 2 bases from J, with 8 bases between. The CDR3 reads CASSYSIGTYNSPLHF. In DNA form, the CDR3 reads TGTGCCAGCAGTTACTCGATCGGTACCTATAATTCACCCCTCCACTTT.

The chain has TRBV10-1 and TRBJ2-2; TRBD1 agrees at 8 bases. Germline values: CDR1 WNHNN, CDR2 SYGVQD (reference sequence). The CDR3 consists of 14 residues. V trimming: 5 bases; J trimming: 6 bases; junction bases outside the gene matches: 5. Here the CDR3 reads CASSNPQGAGELFF. As DNA, the CDR3 is TGCGCCAGCAGTAACCCACAGGGGGCCGGGGAGCTGTTTTTT.

V is TRBV19 and J is TRBJ2-7, with 7 bases aligning to TRBD2. The germline CDR1 and CDR2 sequences are LNHDA and SQIVND (reference sequence). This CDR3 spans 13 amino acids. V was pared by 7 bases and J by 2 bases, with 5 bases of the junction left unmatched. The CDR3 nucleotides read TGTGCCAGTACCCCGGGGGGAGCCTACGAGCAGTACTTC. Translating gives CASTPGGAYEQYF.

The chain links TRBV27 to TRBJ2-7; 13 bases are shared with TRBD2. Looked up from germline, CDR1 is MNHEY and CDR2 is SMNVEV (reference sequence). This CDR3 is built from 17 residues. V shed 5 bases, J shed 7 bases, and the junction held 14 bases outside the gene matches. The CDR3 loop is CASSPILAGGPTDEQYF. The DNA for the CDR3 is TGTGCCAGCAGTCCGATACTAGCGGGGGGGCCGACAGATGAGCAGTACTTC.

CDR3 sequence: CASSRLAGGTEAFF. As DNA, the CDR3 is TGTGCCAGCAGCCGCCTTGCAGGGGGCACTGAAGCTTTCTTT. The chain uses TRBV7-2 and TRBJ1-1; 7 bases are shared with TRBD1. CDR1 is SGHTA, CDR2 FQGNSA, per germline. This CDR3 has 14 residues. V shed 5 bases, J shed 4 bases, and the junction held 7 bases outside the gene matches.

The rearrangement joins TRBV6-5 to TRBJ2-1, with D possibly TRBD2 on 7 matching bases. The CDR3 length is 14 residues. V gave up 4 bases and J gave up 8 bases, with 15 bases separating them. Germline V gives CDR1 MNHEY, CDR2 SVGAGI. The CDR3 spells CASSSWEGQDEQFF. In nucleotides, the CDR3 is TGTGCCAGCAGTTCCTGGGAGGGACAAGATGAGCAGTTCTTC.

The CDR3 DNA sequence: TGCAGCGTGGGGGAGAAGGGGGAAAGCACAGATACGCAGTATTTT. Translation: CSVGEKGESTDTQYF. This chain joins TRBV29-1 and TRBJ2-3; a weak D match, TRBD1 (6 bases). Trimming cost V 6 bases and J 0 bases, with 16 bases left between them. The CDR3 extends over 15 amino acids. Germline V gives CDR1 SQVTM, CDR2 ANQGSEA.

This clone was counted once. Other nucleotide sequences in the sample specify the same CDR3. This chain connects TRBV25-1 to TRBJ1-1; no clear D. The CDR3 consists of 13 residues. Per the germline V gene, CDR1 is MGHDK and CDR2 is SYGVNS. V was clipped by 4 bases and J by 2 bases, with 8 bases between them. The CDR3 is CASSGLGNTEAFF. The DNA of the CDR3 is TGTGCCAGCAGTGGGTTGGGTAACACTGAAGCTTTCTTT.

This chain links TRBV9 with TRBJ2-5, with D perhaps TRBD2 (6 bases). The end of the DNA is better explained by TRBJ2-7, so the J call may be wrong. This CDR3 is 14 amino acids long. Germline CDR1 reads SGDLS; CDR2 reads YYNGEE. CDR3 sequence: CASSVAPGAYEQYF. In DNA form, the CDR3 reads TGTGCCAGCAGCGTTGCGCCGGGGGCCTACGAGCAGTACTTC.

The chain recombines TRBV27 with TRBJ2-7; 7 bases line up with TRBD2. CDR1 is MNHEY, CDR2 SMNVEV, per germline (reference sequence). The length of the CDR3 is 15 residues. V dropped 8 bases and J dropped 4; count of bases not matched to a gene: 14. For the CDR3, the DNA is TGTGCCAGCCGAATCGGGGGGTTTAGCCAGTACGAGCAGTACTTC. It specifies CASRIGGFSQYEQYF.

This chain uses TRBV7-2 with TRBJ2-3, with 11 nucleotides matching TRBD2. CDR1 is SGHTA, CDR2 FQGNSA, per germline. The CDR3 sequence is 18 residues long. Germline trimming cut 4 bases from V and 1 base from J; bases unmatched to any gene: 10. Here the CDR3 DNA reads TGTGCCAGCAGCTCTCTCGGGCGTAGCGGGGGGGGCACAGATACGCAGTATTTT. It specifies CASSSLGRSGGGTDTQYF.

The V call is TRBV29-1, the J call TRBJ2-3; 10 bases are shared with TRBD2. This CDR3 contains 13 residues. CDR1 is SQVTM and CDR2 is ANQGSEA in the germline V gene. With V trimmed by 8 bases and J by 4 bases, 6 bases remained unmatched. CDR3 sequence reads: CSILAGVADTQYF. CDR3 bases: TGCAGCATCCTAGCGGGGGTAGCAGATACGCAGTATTTT.

This clone was recorded only once. V usage is TRBV6-1 and J usage is TRBJ2-3, with TRBD1 identical over 7 bases. Germline V lookup: CDR1 MNHNS, CDR2 SASEGT. The CDR3 is 14 amino acids. The trim removed 8 bases at V and 4 bases at J, leaving 9 bases unmatched. In nucleotides, the CDR3 is TGTGCCAGCTCGAAGACAGGGAGTGCAGATACGCAGTATTTT. This translates into CASSKTGSADTQYF.

The rearrangement joins TRBV6-5 to TRBJ2-1, with 9 bases fitting TRBD1. Unmatched junction bases numbered 2, after V lost 4 bases and J lost 1 base. Germline CDR1 is MNHEY and CDR2 is SVGAGI. The CDR3 runs to 15 residues. CDR3 bases: TGTGCCAGCAGTTTCGGGACAGGGTCCTACAATGAGCAGTTCTTC. Protein product: CASSFGTGSYNEQFF.

The CDR3, as DNA: TGTGCCAGCAGCTTGGGGGCTGCCCAGGGTGAGCAGTTCTTC. It yields the protein CASSLGAAQGEQFF. V usage is TRBV5-6 and J usage is TRBJ2-1; TRBD1 is a possible D gene (5 bases). The CDR3 runs to 14 residues. V lost 0 bases to trimming and J lost 9 bases, with 13 bases between them. Germline V gene sequence: CDR1 SGHDT, CDR2 YYEEEE. The full variable domain, in which reference TRBV5-6 and TRBJ2-1 provide the parts outside the CDR3, is DAGVTQSPTHLIKTRGQQVTLRCSPKSGHDTVSWYQQALGQGPQFIFQYYEEEERQRGNFPDRFSGHQFPNYSSELNVNALLLGDSALYLCASSLGAAQGEQFFGPGTRLTVL.

This clone appeared once. This chain uses TRBV6-5 with TRBJ2-1, with 8 bases aligning to TRBD1. Trimming removed 2 bases from V and 8 bases from J; junction bases left unmatched: 5. CDR3 length: 14 residues. Germline CDR1 MNHEY, CDR2 SVGAGI. The CDR3 DNA reads TGTGCCAGCAGTTACGGGCAGGGGGCTTATGAGCAGTTCTTC. Translation: CASSYGQGAYEQFF.

The CDR3 region has the DNA TGTGCCAGCAGTTTATCTAGCGGGGGCTACGAGCAGTACTTC. Translated, it gives CASSLSSGGYEQYF. The chain uses TRBV27 and TRBJ2-7; 9 nucleotides agree with TRBD2. CDR3 size: 14 residues. Germline assignment: CDR1 MNHEY and CDR2 SMNVEV (reference sequence). V shed 0 bases and J 3 bases; nucleotides not matched to a gene: 0.

This clone was detected once. This chain uses TRBV4-3 with TRBJ2-7; TRBD1 or TRBD2 may be the D gene (5 bases each). This CDR3 region has 14 residues. Germline V gives CDR1 LGHNA, CDR2 YSLEER. The V end lost 3 bases, the J end lost 4 bases, and 13 bases lay between the germline ends. The CDR3 sequence is CASSHNAGSYEQYF. The CDR3 DNA reads TGCGCCAGCAGCCATAATGCAGGGAGTTACGAGCAGTACTTC.

The J gene is TRBJ2-2, the V gene TRBV4-1; 7 bases line up with TRBD1. CDR3 length: 13 amino acids. Germline V CDR1 and CDR2: MGHRA, YSYEKL. The V gene end was trimmed by 2 bases and the J gene end by 6 bases; junction bases not matched to a gene: 0. This chain's CDR3 is CASSQQGAGELFF. The CDR3 nucleotides read TGCGCCAGCAGCCAACAGGGGGCCGGGGAGCTGTTTTTT.